This TCR beta chain was sequenced during a study of T cells in Graves' hyperthyroidism and ophthalmopathy. Study-wide points: Ophthalmopathy was predicted by the model a median of around 5.9 months ahead of onset.

RNA transcripts yielded amplified TCR beta CDR3 regions. The HTBI primer set was used in a first-round RT-PCR of the TCR CDR3. TCRdb passed the multiplex PCR reads through MiXCR, listing each CDR3 protein once. The profile shows about 610,000 distinct CDR3 sequences, approximately 44% of them singletons. CDR3 length: 15 amino acids. Germline V gives CDR1 DFQATT, CDR2 SNEGSKA (reference sequence). The V segment lost 1 base and the J segment 3 bases; nucleotides outside the gene matches: 6. This clonotype was detected ten times or more. Its antigen is unidentified. The clonotype was recovered from a woman in her late teens or twenties with Graves' hyperthyroidism. Sequences were obtained from peripheral blood or thyroid tissue (not recorded which). The rearrangement joins TRBV20-1 to TRBJ1-5; 7 bases match TRBD1. The CDR3 coding sequence is TGCAGTGCTAGAGCACAGGGGTACGTCAATCAGCCCCAGCATTTT. This translates into CSARAQGYVNQPQHF.